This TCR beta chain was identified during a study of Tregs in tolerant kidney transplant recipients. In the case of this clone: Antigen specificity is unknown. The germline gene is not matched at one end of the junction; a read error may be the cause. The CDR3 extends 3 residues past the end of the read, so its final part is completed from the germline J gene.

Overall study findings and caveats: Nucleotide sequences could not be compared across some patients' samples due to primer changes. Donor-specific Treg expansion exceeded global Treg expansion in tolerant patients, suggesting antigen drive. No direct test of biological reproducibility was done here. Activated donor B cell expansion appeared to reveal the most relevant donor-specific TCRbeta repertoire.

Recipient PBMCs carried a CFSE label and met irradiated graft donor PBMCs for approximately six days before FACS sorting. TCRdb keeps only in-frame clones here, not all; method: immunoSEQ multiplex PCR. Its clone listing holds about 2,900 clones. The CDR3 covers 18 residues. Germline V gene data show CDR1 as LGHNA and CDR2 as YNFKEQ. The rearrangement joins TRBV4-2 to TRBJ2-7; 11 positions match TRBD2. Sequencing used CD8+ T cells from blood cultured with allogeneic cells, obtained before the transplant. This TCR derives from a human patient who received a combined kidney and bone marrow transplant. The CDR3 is CASSHNPGGGLADREQYF. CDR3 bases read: TGCGCCAGCAGCCACAACCCGGGGGGGGGACTAGCGGACCGCGAG.